Sequencing of this T cell receptor (beta chain) was carried out in a study of blood T cells in healthy people across ages. Primed by a sample-barcoded 5' primer and a J-beta primer mix, a second PCR proceeded for roughly 7 to 12 cycles. MiXCR was run by TCRdb on the 5' RACE reads, yielding one entry per CDR3 protein. The repertoire has more than 800,000 distinct CDR3 sequences, around 45% of them found once; the top ten carry about 20%. CDR1 and CDR2 (germline): MNHNS, SASEGT. The CDR3 runs 14 residues. Material for sequencing was blood. The clonotype was recovered from a woman aged 60-75 years in good health. The chain couples TRBV6-1 to TRBJ2-7; 7 positions agree with TRBD1. Near its end, the DNA agrees better with TRBJ2-5, so the J call may be wrong. For the CDR3, the DNA is TGTGCCAGCAGTGAACAGACAGGGAGAGAGACCCAGTACTTC. Protein sequence: CASSEQTGRETQYF.